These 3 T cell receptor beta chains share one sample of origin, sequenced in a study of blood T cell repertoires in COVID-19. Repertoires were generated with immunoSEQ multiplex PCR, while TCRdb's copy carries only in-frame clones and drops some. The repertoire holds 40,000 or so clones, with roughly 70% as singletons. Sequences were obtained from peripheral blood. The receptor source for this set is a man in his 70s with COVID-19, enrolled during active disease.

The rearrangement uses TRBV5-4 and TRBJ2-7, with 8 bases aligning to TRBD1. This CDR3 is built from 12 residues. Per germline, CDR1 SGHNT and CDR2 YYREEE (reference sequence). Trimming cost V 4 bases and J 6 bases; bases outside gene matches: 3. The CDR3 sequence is CASSLTGGEQYF. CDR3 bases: TGTGCCAGCAGCCTAACAGGGGGCGAGCAGTACTTC.

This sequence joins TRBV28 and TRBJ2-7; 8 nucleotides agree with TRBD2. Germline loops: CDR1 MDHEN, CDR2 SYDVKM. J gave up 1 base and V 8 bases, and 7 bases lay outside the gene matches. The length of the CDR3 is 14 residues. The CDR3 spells CASRAGGVSYEQYF. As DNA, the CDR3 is TGTGCCAGCCGCGCCGGGGGGGTATCCTACGAGCAGTACTTC.

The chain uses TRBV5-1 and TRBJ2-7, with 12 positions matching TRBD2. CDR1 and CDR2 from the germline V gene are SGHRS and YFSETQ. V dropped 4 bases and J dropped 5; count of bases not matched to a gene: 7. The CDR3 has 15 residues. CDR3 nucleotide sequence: TGCGCCAGCAGCAACGGACTAGCGGGAATTGACGAGCAGTACTTC. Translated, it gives CASSNGLAGIDEQYF.